The 10 T cell receptor beta chains below were found in one sample sequenced in a study of shared clonotypes between healthy human individuals. Profiled with immunoSEQ multiplex PCR; TCRdb holds only in-frame clones, not every one. The sample consists of some 1,900,000 clones, approximately 94% of them appearing once. CD45RO-negative cells were positively selected for CCR7, leaving out terminally differentiated effector memory CD45RA+ cells. Sequenced sample: naive CD8+ T cells sorted from blood. These receptor sequences come from a young man in good health.

Turning to this clone: The sample carries other DNA sequences with the same CDR3. The gene calls are TRBV4-1 and TRBJ2-2; perhaps TRBD2 as D (6 bases). Trimming removed 1 base from V and 6 bases from J, with 9 bases in between. Germline CDR1 MGHRA, CDR2 YSYEKL. The CDR3 spans 14 residues. The DNA for the CDR3 is TGCGCCAGCAGCCAAGTCAGCGGGTCCGGGGAGCTGTTTTTT. Protein sequence: CASSQVSGSGELFF.

V gene TRBV5-3 combines with J gene TRBJ1-5; 7 bases map to TRBD1. TRBV5-3 qualifies as an ORF whose function is uncertain. Losses at the gene ends were 4 bases for V and 3 bases for J; bases not matched to a gene: 4. The CDR3 extends over 14 amino acids. DNA of the CDR3: TGTGCCAGAAGCCTGGGACAGCTCAATCAGCCCCAGCATTTT. Translation gives CARSLGQLNQPQHF.

This clone was seen once. The genes are TRBV29-1 and TRBJ2-2; the match to TRBD1 covers 11 bases. The junction had 5 bases not matched to a gene; V was cut back by 3 bases and J by 2 bases. The CDR3 consists of 16 residues. Germline lookup yields CDR1 SQVTM and CDR2 ANQGSEA. CDR3 nucleotides: TGCAGCGTTGAGGAAGGACAGGGGGCCAACACCGGGGAGCTGTTTTTT. This encodes CSVEEGQGANTGELFF.

The chain combines TRBV4-2 with TRBJ1-1; 8 nucleotides align to TRBD1. CDR1 LGHNA and CDR2 YNFKEQ come from the germline V gene. V was pared by 4 bases and J by 1 base, with 5 bases of the junction left unmatched. The CDR3 length is 15 residues. Written as DNA, the CDR3 is TGTGCCAGCAGCCTCACCGGGACAGGGAACACTGAAGCTTTCTTT. Translation: CASSLTGTGNTEAFF.

The rearrangement links TRBV7-9 to TRBJ2-3; D unclear. In germline, CDR1 is SEHNR, CDR2 FQNEAQ (reference sequence). This CDR3 comprises 14 residues. Deletions cut 4 bases from V and 3 bases from J, with 11 bases between. The CDR3 region has the DNA TGTGCCAGCAGCTCCGTCGACGGTACAGATACGCAGTATTTT. Its translation: CASSSVDGTDTQYF. Filled out from reference TRBV7-9 and TRBJ2-3, the complete variable domain reads DTGVSQNPRHKITKRGQNVTFRCDPISEHNRLYWYRQTLGQGPEFLTYFQNEAQLEKSRLLSDRFSAERPKGSFSTLEIQRTEQGDSAMYLCASSSVDGTDTQYFGPGTRLTVL.

On this clone: One end of the junction varies from germline; a read error may be responsible. The chain is built from TRBV27 and TRBJ2-3; 10 bases fit TRBD2. This CDR3 is built from 14 residues. CDR1 is MNHEY, CDR2 SMNVEV, per germline (reference sequence). CDR3 sequence reads: CACRLAGNTDTQYF. CDR3 sequence (DNA): TGTGCCTGCAGACTAGCGGGTAACACAGATACGCAGTATTTT.

The chain uses TRBV2 and TRBJ1-1, with D perhaps matching TRBD1 (6 bases). The CDR3 is made up of 16 amino acids. V lost 0 bases and J lost 0, with 11 bases in between. Germline values: CDR1 SNHLY, CDR2 FYNNEI. Here the CDR3 DNA reads TGTGCCAGCAGTGAAGCGAGGGGGGGGATGAACACTGAAGCTTTCTTT. It is translated as CASSEARGGMNTEAFF.

The V call is TRBV18, the J call TRBJ2-2; possible D gene TRBD2, 6 bases. Germline V lookup: CDR1 KGHSH, CDR2 LQKENI. CDR3 size: 15 residues. Trimming stripped 4 bases from V and 6 bases from J, with 15 bases between. CDR3 residues: CASSLTGDGPGELFF. DNA for the CDR3: TGTGCCAGCTCACTCACGGGGGACGGCCCCGGGGAGCTGTTTTTT.

This chain connects TRBV7-3 to TRBJ2-1; possible D gene TRBD1, 5 bases. Trimming pared 1 base from V and 6 bases from J, leaving 19 bases between. The CDR3 totals 17 residues. Germline V CDR1 and CDR2: SGHTA, FQGTGA. CDR3 sequence (DNA): TGTGCCAGCAGCTTAAACCCCACCCCAGGGTTTGGCAATGAGCAGTTCTTC. Translation: CASSLNPTPGFGNEQFF.

This clone was picked up one time. The gene calls are TRBV11-1 and TRBJ2-7, with 13 bases identical to TRBD2. The CDR3 is made up of 13 amino acids. With V trimmed by 4 bases and J by 7 bases, 1 base remained unmatched. Germline CDR1 SGHAT, CDR2 FQDESV (reference sequence). The CDR3 spells CASSSGLAGEQYF. DNA of the CDR3: TGTGCCAGCAGCTCGGGACTAGCGGGGGAGCAGTACTTC.